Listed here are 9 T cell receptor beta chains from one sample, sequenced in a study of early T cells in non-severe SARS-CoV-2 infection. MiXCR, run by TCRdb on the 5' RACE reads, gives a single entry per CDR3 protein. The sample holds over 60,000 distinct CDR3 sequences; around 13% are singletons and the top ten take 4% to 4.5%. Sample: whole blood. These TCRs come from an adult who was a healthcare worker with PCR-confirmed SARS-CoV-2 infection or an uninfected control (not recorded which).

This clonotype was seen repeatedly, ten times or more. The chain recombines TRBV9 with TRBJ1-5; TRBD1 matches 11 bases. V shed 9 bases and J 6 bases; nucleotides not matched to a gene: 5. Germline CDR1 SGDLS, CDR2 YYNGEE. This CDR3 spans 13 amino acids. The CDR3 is CATPGTGGQPQHF. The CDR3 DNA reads TGTGCCACACCCGGGACAGGGGGTCAGCCCCAGCATTTT. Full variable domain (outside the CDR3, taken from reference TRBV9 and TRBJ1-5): DSGVTQTPKHLITATGQRVTLRCSPRSGDLSVYWYQQSLDQGLQFLIQYYNGEERAKGNILERFSAQQFPDLHSELNLSSLELGDSALYFCATPGTGGQPQHFGDGTRLSIL.

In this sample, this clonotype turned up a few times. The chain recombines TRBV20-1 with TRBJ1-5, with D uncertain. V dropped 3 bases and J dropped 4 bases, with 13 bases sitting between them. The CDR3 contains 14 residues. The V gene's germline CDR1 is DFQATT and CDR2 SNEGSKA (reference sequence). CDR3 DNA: TGCAGTGCTAGCCTCCGGGGAAATAATCAGCCCCAGCATTTT. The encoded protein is CSASLRGNNQPQHF.

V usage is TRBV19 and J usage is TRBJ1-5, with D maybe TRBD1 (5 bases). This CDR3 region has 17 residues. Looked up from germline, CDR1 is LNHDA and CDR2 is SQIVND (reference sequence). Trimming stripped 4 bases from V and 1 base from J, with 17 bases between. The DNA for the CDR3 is TGTGCCAGTAGTAGGGCTGTGGGGGGAATAAGCAATCAGCCCCAGCATTTT. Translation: CASSRAVGGISNQPQHF. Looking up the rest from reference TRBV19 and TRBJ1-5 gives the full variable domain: DGGITQSPKYLFRKEGQNVTLSCEQNLNHDAMYWYRQDPGQGLRLIYYSQIVNDFQKGDIAEGYSVSREKKESFPLTVTSAQKNPTAFYLCASSRAVGGISNQPQHFGDGTRLSIL.

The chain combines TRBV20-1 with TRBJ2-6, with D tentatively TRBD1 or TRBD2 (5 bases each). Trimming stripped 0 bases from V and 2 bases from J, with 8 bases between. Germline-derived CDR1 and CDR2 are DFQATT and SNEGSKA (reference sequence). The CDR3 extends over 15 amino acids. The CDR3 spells CSARDQGAGANVLTF. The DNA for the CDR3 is TGCAGTGCTAGAGATCAGGGAGCTGGGGCCAACGTCCTGACTTTC.

CDR3 in amino acids: CASSPRDSYEQYF. CDR3 in DNA: TGTGCCAGCTCACCAAGGGACTCCTACGAGCAGTACTTC. V and J are TRBV18 and TRBJ2-7; D is ambiguous. V lost 2 bases and J 0 bases, leaving 5 bases between the germline ends. The length of the CDR3 is 13 residues. The V gene's germline CDR1 is KGHSH and CDR2 LQKENI. Looking up the rest from reference TRBV18 and TRBJ2-7 gives the full variable domain: NAGVMQNPRHLVRRRGQEARLRCSPMKGHSHVYWYRQLPEEGLKFMVYLQKENIIDESGMPKERFSAEFPKEGPSILRIQQVVRGDSAAYFCASSPRDSYEQYFGPGTRLTVT.

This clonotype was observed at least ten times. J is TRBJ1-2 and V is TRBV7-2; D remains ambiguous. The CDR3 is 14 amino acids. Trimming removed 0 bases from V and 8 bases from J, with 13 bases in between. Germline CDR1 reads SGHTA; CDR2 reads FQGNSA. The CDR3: CASSLAGRAEGYTF. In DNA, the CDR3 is TGTGCCAGCAGCTTAGCGGGGAGAGCAGAGGGCTACACCTTC. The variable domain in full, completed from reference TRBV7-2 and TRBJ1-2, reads GAGVSQSPSNKVTEKGKDVELRCDPISGHTALYWYRQSLGQGLEFLIYFQGNSAPDKSGLPSDRFSAERTGGSVSTLTIQRTQQEDSAVYLCASSLAGRAEGYTFGSGTRLTVV.

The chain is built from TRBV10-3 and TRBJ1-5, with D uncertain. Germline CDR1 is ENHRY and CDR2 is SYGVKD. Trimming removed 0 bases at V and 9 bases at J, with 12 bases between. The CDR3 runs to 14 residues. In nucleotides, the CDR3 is TGTGCCATCAGTGAGTCGGCTTCAACACCGCCCCAGCATTTT. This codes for CAISESASTPPQHF.

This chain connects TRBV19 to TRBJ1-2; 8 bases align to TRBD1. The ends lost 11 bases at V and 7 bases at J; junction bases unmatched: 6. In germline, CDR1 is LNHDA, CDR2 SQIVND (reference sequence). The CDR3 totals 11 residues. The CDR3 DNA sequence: TGTGCCGGTCAAACAGGGGGTGGCTACACCTTC. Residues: CAGQTGGGYTF.

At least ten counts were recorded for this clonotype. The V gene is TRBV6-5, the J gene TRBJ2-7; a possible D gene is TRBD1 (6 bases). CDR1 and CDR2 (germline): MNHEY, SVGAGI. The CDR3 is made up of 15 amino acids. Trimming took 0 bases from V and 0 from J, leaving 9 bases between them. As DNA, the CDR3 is TGTGCCAGCAGTTACTCCACAGGGATCTCCTACGAGCAGTACTTC. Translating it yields CASSYSTGISYEQYF.